These 13 T cell receptor beta chains originate from one sample sequenced in a study of OX40 agonist ivuxolimab in advanced cancers. Measured with immunoSEQ multiplex PCR; TCRdb has only the in-frame clones, and not every one. The repertoire holds some 60,000 clones, with roughly nine tenths as singletons. The material sequenced was CD4+ or CD8+ T cells sorted from blood, taken in a trial of the OX40 agonist ivuxolimab. These receptors all stem from an adult with an advanced solid tumor such as melanoma, head and neck, liver or kidney cancer.

The rearrangement uses TRBV27 and TRBJ2-1, with 8 bases that match TRBD2. Germline V gene data show CDR1 as MNHEY and CDR2 as SMNVEV (reference sequence). This CDR3 comprises 16 residues. Unmatched junction bases numbered 7, after V lost 4 bases and J lost 2 bases. Written as DNA, the CDR3 is TGTGCCAGCAGTTCCGGGACTAGTGGGGCCTACAATGAGCAGTTCTTC. Protein product: CASSSGTSGAYNEQFF.

The rearrangement uses TRBV6-1 and TRBJ1-1, with TRBD1 as a possible D gene (5 bases). V was cut by 6 bases and J by 2 bases, with 10 bases left in between. Germline values: CDR1 MNHNS, CDR2 SASEGT. The CDR3 contains 13 residues. CDR3: CASSLTENTEAFF. The DNA for the CDR3 is TGTGCCAGCAGCCTGACAGAAAACACTGAAGCTTTCTTT.

The chain uses TRBV7-9 and TRBJ2-3, with 11 bases aligning to TRBD2. The length of the CDR3 is 16 residues. CDR1 is SEHNR, CDR2 FQNEAQ, per germline (reference sequence). J gave up 2 bases and V 2 bases, and 3 bases lay outside the gene matches. The CDR3 DNA is TGTGCCAGCAGCTTACTAGCGGGGGGCCCCACAGATACGCAGTATTTT. This gives the protein CASSLLAGGPTDTQYF.

The chain has TRBV5-5 and TRBJ2-7; no clear D gene. Trimming shortened V by 3 bases and J by 5 bases, and 9 bases separated the two germline ends. This CDR3 comprises 12 residues. The germline V gene has CDR1 SGHKS and CDR2 YYEKEE (reference sequence). The CDR3 sequence is CASSSSLDEQYF. The CDR3 nucleotides read TGTGCCAGCAGCTCCTCCCTCGACGAGCAGTACTTC.

The V and J genes are TRBV19 and TRBJ1-2; 8 nucleotides line up with TRBD1. The length of the CDR3 is 15 residues. Unmatched junction bases numbered 8, after V lost 5 bases and J lost 3 bases. CDR1 is LNHDA and CDR2 is SQIVND in the germline V gene (reference sequence). CDR3 coding DNA: TGTGCCAGTAGTTTTCCGTCACAGGGGGACTATGGCTACACCTTC. Its protein is CASSFPSQGDYGYTF.

J is TRBJ1-6 and V is TRBV6-5, with D possibly TRBD1 on 5 matching bases. CDR3 length: 13 amino acids. Per germline, CDR1 MNHEY and CDR2 SVGAGI. The V gene lost 6 bases and the J gene lost 8 bases, with 11 bases spanning the gap. CDR3 amino acids: CASSLGAYSPLHF. CDR3 DNA sequence: TGTGCCAGCAGCCTCGGGGCCTATTCACCCCTCCACTTT.

A word on this clone: Within the sample, other DNA sequences also encode this same CDR3. The rearrangement links TRBV7-9 to TRBJ2-7; no clear D. Per germline, CDR1 SEHNR and CDR2 FQNEAQ (reference sequence). The ends were cut back, 1 base at V and 5 bases at J, with 3 bases in the middle. CDR3 length equals 11 residues. The CDR3: CASSLGDEQYF. The CDR3 nucleotides read TGTGCCAGCAGCTTAGGGGACGAGCAGTACTTC.

About this clone itself: Other nucleotide sequences from this sample produce the same CDR3. The chain combines TRBV7-9 with TRBJ2-7; D gene ambiguous. There are 12 residues in the CDR3. CDR1 is SEHNR and CDR2 is FQNEAQ in the germline V gene (reference sequence). V lost 3 bases, J lost 1 base, and 4 bases lay in between. As DNA, the CDR3 is TGTGCCAGCAGCTTGGGTTCCTACGAGCAGTACTTC. Translating it yields CASSLGSYEQYF.

V gene TRBV2 combines with J gene TRBJ2-1, with 9 nucleotides matching TRBD1. From germline, CDR1 is SNHLY and CDR2 FYNNEI. This CDR3 spans 16 amino acids. Trimming at V came to 1 base and at J to 5 bases, leaving 6 bases not matched to a gene. The CDR3 reads CASSEVTGGYHNEQFF. DNA for the CDR3: TGTGCCAGCAGTGAAGTCACAGGGGGCTATCACAATGAGCAGTTCTTC.

The genes are TRBV7-9 and TRBJ1-3; unclear D gene. Trimming stripped 5 bases from V and 1 base from J, with 6 bases between. CDR1 SEHNR and CDR2 FQNEAQ come from the germline V gene (reference sequence). This CDR3 contains 13 residues. CDR3: CASSRLSGNTIYF. Written as DNA, the CDR3 is TGTGCCAGCAGCCGCCTTTCTGGAAACACCATATATTTT. Filled out from reference TRBV7-9 and TRBJ1-3, the complete variable domain reads DTGVSQNPRHKITKRGQNVTFRCDPISEHNRLYWYRQTLGQGPEFLTYFQNEAQLEKSRLLSDRFSAERPKGSFSTLEIQRTEQGDSAMYLCASSRLSGNTIYFGEGSWLTVV.

The rearrangement links TRBV5-8 to TRBJ2-3; D not resolved. This CDR3 is 14 amino acids long. CDR1 and CDR2 from the germline V gene are SGHTS and YDEGEE. Deletions cut 3 bases from V and 2 bases from J, with 10 bases between. The CDR3 reads CASSSGYLTDTQYF. The CDR3 DNA sequence: TGTGCCAGCAGCTCTGGATACCTCACAGATACGCAGTATTTT. Full variable domain (remainder filled in from reference TRBV5-8 and TRBJ2-3): EAGVTQSPTHLIKTRGQQATLRCSPISGHTSVYWYQQALGLGLQFLLWYDEGEERNRGNFPPRFSGRQFPNYSSELNVNALELEDSALYLCASSSGYLTDTQYFGPGTRLTVL.

The rearrangement uses TRBV7-8 and TRBJ1-5, with 11 bases lining up with TRBD1. V dropped 2 bases and J dropped 3; count of bases not matched to a gene: 9. In germline, CDR1 is SGHVS, CDR2 FQNEAQ. The CDR3 is 18 amino acids. The DNA of the CDR3 is TGTGCCAGCAGCTTATGGACAGGGGGCGCGGGATCCAATCAGCCCCAGCATTTT. Encoded protein: CASSLWTGGAGSNQPQHF.

The gene calls are TRBV5-6 and TRBJ1-1; TRBD1 matches at 8 bases. After removal of 2 bases from V and 4 bases from J, the junction contained 13 bases not matched to a gene. CDR1 SGHDT and CDR2 YYEEEE come from the germline V gene. This CDR3 comprises 17 residues. For the CDR3, the DNA is TGTGCCAGCAGCTTTGGACAGGGTTGGAAGAGCGGCACTGAAGCTTTCTTT. Its protein is CASSFGQGWKSGTEAFF.